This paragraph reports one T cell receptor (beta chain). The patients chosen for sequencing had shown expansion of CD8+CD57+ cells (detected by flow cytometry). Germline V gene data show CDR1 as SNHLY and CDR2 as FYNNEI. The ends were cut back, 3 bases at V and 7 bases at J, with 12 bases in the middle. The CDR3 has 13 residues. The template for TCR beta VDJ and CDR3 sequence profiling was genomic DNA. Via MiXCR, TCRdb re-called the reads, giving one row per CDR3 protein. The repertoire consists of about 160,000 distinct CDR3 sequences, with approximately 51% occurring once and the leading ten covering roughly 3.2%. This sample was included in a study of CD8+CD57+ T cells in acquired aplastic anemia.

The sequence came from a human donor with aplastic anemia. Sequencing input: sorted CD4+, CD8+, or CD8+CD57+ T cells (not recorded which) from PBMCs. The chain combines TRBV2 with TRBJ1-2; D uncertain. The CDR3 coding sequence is TGTGCCAGCAGTGATTATGGGAGGGCTGGCTACACCTTC. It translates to CASSDYGRAGYTF.